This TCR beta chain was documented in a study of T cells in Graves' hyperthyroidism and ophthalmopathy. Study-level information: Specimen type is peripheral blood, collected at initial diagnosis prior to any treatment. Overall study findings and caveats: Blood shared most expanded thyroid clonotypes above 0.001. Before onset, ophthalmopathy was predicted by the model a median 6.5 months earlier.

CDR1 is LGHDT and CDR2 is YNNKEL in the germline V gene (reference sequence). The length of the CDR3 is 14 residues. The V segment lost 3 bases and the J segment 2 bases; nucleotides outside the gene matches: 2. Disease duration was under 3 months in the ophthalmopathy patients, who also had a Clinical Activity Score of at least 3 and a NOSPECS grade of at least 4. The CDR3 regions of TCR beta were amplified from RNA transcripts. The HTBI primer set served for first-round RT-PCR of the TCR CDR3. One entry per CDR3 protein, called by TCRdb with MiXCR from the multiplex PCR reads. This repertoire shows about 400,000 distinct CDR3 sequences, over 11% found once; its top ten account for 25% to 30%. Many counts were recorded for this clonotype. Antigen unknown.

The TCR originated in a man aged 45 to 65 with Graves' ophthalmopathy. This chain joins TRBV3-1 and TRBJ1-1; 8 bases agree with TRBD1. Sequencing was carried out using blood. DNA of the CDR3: TGTGCCAGCAGCCAGACAGGGGCAAACACTGAAGCTTTCTTT. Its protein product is CASSQTGANTEAFF. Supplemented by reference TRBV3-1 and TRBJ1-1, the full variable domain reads DTAVSQTPKYLVTQMGNDKSIKCEQNLGHDTMYWYKQDSKKFLKIMFSYNNKELIINETVPNRFSPKSPDKAHLNLHINSLELGDSAVYFCASSQTGANTEAFFGQGTRLTVV.